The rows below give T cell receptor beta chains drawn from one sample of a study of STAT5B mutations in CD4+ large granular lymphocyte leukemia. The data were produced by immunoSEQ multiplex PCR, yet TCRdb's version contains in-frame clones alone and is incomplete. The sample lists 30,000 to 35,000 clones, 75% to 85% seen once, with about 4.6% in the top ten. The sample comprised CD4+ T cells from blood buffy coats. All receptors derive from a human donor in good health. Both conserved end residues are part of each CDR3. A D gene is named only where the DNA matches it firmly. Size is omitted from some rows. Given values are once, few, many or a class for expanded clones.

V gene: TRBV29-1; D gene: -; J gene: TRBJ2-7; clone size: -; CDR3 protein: CSVEGRRRQYF; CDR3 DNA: TGCAGCGTTGAAGGCCGTCGGAGGCAGTACTTC
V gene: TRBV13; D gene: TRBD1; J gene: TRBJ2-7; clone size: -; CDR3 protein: CASSHQGQGFSYEQYF; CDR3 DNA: TGTGCCAGCAGCCACCAGGGACAGGGGTTTTCCTACGAGCAGTACTTC
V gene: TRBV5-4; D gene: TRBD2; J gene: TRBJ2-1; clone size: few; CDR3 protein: CASSSTSGPYNEQFF; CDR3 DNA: TGTGCCAGCAGCTCAACTAGCGGTCCCTACAATGAGCAGTTCTTC
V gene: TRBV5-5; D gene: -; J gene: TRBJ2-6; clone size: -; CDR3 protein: CASSLEGAPGANVLTF; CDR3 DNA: TGTGCCAGCAGCTTGGAAGGGGCCCCTGGGGCCAACGTCCTGACTTTC
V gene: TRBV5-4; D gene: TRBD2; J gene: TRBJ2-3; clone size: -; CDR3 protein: CASSSGSVREGLTDTQYF; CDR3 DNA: TGTGCCAGCAGCTCTGGGTCGGTGCGGGAGGGGTTGACAGATACGCAGTATTTT
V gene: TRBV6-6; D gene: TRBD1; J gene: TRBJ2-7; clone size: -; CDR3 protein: CASRRYRDRDYEQYF; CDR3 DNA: TGTGCCAGCAGACGATACCGGGACAGGGACTACGAGCAGTACTTC
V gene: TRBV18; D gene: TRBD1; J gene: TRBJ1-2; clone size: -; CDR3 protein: CASSPGRGPYGYTF; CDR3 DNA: TGTGCCAGCTCACCGGGCAGGGGGCCCTATGGCTACACCTTC
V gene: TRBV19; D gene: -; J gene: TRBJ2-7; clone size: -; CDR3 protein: CASSPQGSSSYEQYF; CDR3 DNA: TGTGCCAGTAGTCCCCAGGGTTCCAGCTCCTACGAGCAGTACTTC
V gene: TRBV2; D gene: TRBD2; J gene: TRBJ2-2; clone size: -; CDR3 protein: CASSQAGTSNTGELFF; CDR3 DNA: TGTGCCAGCAGCCAAGCCGGGACTAGTAACACCGGGGAGCTGTTTTTT
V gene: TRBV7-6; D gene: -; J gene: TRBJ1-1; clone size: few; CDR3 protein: CASSSVLEAFF; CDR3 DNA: TGTGCCAGCAGCTCCGTCCTTGAAGCTTTCTTT
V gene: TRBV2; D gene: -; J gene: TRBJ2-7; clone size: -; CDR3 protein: CASSEAYGSYEQYF; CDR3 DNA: TGTGCCAGCAGTGAAGCATACGGGTCCTACGAGCAGTACTTC
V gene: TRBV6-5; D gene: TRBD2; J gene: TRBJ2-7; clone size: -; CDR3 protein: CASSQTSNEQYF; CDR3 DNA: TGTGCCAGCAGTCAGACTAGCAACGAGCAGTACTTC
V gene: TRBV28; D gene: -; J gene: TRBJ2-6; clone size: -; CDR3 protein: CASSPSGFRPGANVLTF; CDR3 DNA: TGTGCCAGCAGCCCCTCGGGGTTTCGGCCCGGGGCCAACGTCCTGACTTTC
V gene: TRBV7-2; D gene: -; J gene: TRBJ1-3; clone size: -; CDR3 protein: CASSLVGYSGNTIYF; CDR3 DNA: TGTGCCAGCAGCTTAGTAGGGTACTCTGGAAACACCATATATTTT
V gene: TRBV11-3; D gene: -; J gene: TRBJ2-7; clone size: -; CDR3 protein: CASSLLGLPAYEQYF; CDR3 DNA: TGTGCCAGCAGCTTACTAGGACTACCAGCCTACGAGCAGTACTTC
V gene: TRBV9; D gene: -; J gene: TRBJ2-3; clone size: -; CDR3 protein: CASSVTVRGSGGTDTQYF; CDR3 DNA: TGTGCCAGCAGCGTAACGGTACGAGGGTCGGGGGGCACAGATACGCAGTATTTT
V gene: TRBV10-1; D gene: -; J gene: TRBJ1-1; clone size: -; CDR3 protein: CASSVRGDTEAFF; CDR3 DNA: TGCGCCAGCAGTGTTAGGGGCGACACTGAAGCTTTCTTT
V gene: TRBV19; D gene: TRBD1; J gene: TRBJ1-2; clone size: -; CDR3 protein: CASSPQGGYGYTF; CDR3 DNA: TGTGCCAGTAGTCCACAGGGGGGCTATGGCTACACCTTC
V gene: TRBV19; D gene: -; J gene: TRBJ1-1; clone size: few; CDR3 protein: CASFTEHRLNTEAFF; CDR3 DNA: TGTGCCAGTTTTACGGAACACAGGTTGAACACTGAAGCTTTCTTT
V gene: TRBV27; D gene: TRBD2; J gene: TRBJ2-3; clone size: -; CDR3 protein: CASLPSGGEDTQYF; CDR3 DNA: TGTGCCAGTTTGCCTAGCGGGGGTGAGGATACGCAGTATTTT
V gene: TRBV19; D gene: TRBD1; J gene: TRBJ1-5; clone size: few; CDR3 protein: CASNKDREFQPQHF; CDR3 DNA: TGTGCCAGTAACAAGGACAGGGAGTTTCAGCCCCAGCATTTT
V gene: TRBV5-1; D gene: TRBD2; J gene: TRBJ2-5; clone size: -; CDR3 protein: CASSPTSGRETQYF; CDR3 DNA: TGCGCCAGCAGCCCTACTAGCGGTCGGGAGACCCAGTACTTC
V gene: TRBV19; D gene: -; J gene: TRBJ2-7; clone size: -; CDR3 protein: CASSRDTGNYEQYF; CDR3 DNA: TGTGCCAGTAGTAGAGACACAGGGAACTACGAGCAGTACTTC
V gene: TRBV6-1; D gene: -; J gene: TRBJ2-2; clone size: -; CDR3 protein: CASRGTGLPTGELFF; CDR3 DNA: TGTGCCAGCAGAGGAACGGGACTCCCGACCGGGGAGCTGTTTTTT
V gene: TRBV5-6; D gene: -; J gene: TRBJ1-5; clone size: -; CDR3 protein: CASSRTGGINQPQHF; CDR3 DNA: TGTGCCAGCAGCCGGACGGGGGGGATCAATCAGCCCCAGCATTTT
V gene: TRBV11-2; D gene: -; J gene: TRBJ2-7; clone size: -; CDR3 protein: CASSLVAAGPYEQYF; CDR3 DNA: TGTGCCAGCAGCTTAGTGGCAGCTGGGCCTTACGAGCAGTACTTC
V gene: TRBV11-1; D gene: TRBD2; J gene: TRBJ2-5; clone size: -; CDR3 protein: CASSDIAGGQETQYF; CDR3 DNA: TGTGCCAGCAGCGACATAGCGGGTGGCCAAGAGACCCAGTACTTC
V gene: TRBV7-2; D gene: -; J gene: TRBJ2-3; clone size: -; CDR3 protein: CASSLGADTQYF; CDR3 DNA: TGTGCCAGCAGCTTGGGGGCAGATACGCAGTATTTT
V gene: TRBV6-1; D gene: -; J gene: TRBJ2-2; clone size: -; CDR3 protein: CASSETFGELFF; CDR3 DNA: TGTGCCAGCAGTGAAACCTTCGGGGAGCTGTTTTTT
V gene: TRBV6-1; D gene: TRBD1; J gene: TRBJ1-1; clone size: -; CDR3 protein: CASSEAWTGGTEAFF; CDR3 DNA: TGTGCCAGCAGTGAAGCCTGGACAGGGGGCACTGAAGCTTTCTTT
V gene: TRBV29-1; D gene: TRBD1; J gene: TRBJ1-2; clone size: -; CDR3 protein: CSAPGTGLGGGYTF; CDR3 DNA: TGCAGCGCTCCCGGGACAGGGTTGGGAGGTGGCTACACCTTC
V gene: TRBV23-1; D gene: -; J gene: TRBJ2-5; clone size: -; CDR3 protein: CASRVTQYF; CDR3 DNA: TGCGCCAGCAGGGTGACCCAGTACTTC
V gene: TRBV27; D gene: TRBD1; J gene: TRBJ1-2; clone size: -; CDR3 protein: CASSLGTGGIYGYTF; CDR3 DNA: TGTGCCAGCAGTTTAGGGACAGGGGGTATCTATGGCTACACCTTC
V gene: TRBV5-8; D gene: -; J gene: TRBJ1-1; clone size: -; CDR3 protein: CASSLAWEVGTEAFF; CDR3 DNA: TGTGCCAGCAGCTTGGCCTGGGAAGTGGGAACTGAAGCTTTCTTT
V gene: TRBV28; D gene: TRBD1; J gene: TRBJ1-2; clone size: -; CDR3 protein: CASSRDSLNYGYTF; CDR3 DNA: TGTGCCAGCAGTCGGGACAGCTTAAACTATGGCTACACCTTC
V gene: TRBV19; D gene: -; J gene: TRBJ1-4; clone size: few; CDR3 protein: CASRLKGDEKLFF; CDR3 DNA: TGTGCCAGTAGACTCAAGGGAGATGAAAAACTGTTTTTT
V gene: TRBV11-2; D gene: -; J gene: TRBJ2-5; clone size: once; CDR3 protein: CASSLDSTETQYF; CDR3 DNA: TGTGCCAGCAGCTTAGACTCGACAGAGACCCAGTACTTC
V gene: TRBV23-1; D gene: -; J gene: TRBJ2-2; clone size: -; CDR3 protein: CASRVVGQGGTGELFF; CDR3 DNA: TGCGCCAGCCGTGTAGTTGGGCAGGGGGGCACCGGGGAGCTGTTTTTT
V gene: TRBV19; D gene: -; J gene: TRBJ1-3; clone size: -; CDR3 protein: CASSIRAGNTIYF; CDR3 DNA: TGTGCCAGTAGTATCAGGGCTGGAAACACCATATATTTT
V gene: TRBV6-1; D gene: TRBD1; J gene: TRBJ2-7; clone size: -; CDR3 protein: CASRPGQGPSYEQYF; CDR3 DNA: TGTGCCAGCAGGCCGGGACAGGGTCCTTCCTACGAGCAGTACTTC
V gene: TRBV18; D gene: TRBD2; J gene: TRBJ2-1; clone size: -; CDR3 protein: CASSSREGSYNEQFF; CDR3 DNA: TGTGCCAGCTCCTCACGGGAGGGCTCCTACAATGAGCAGTTCTTC
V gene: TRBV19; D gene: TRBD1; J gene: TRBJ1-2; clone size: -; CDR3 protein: CASSIDRDNYGYTF; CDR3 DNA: TGTGCCAGTAGTATTGACAGGGATAACTATGGCTACACCTTC
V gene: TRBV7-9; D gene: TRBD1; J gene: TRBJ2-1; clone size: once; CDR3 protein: CASSFFTGDEQFF; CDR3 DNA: TGTGCCAGCAGCTTTTTTACAGGGGATGAGCAGTTCTTC
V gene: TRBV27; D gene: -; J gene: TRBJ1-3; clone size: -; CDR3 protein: CASSPQGGFGNTIYF; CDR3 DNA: TGTGCCAGCAGTCCCCAGGGAGGGTTCGGAAACACCATATATTTT
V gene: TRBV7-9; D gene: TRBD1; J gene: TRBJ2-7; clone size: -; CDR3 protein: CASSLAGTGQYF; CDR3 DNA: TGTGCCAGCAGCTTAGCCGGGACAGGGCAGTACTTC
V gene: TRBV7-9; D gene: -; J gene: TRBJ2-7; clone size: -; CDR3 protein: CASSLGGAVYEQYF; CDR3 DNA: TGTGCCAGCAGCTTAGGGGGAGCCGTCTACGAGCAGTACTTC
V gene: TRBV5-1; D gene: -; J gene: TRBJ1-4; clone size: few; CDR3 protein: CASSLDRVNEKLFF; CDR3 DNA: TGCGCCAGCAGCTTGGACAGGGTTAATGAAAAACTGTTTTTT
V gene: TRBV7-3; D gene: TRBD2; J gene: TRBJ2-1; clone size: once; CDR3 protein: CASSPRPGGGNEQFF; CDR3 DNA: TGTGCCAGCAGCCCTCGTCCGGGAGGAGGCAATGAGCAGTTCTTC
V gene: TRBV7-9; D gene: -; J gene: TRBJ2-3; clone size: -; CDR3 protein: CASSQWDGTDTQYF; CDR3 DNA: TGTGCCAGCAGCCAATGGGACGGCACAGATACGCAGTATTTT
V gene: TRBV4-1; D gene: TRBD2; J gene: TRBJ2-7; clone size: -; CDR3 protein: CASSQDSSGRWPYEQYF; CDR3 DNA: TGCGCCAGCAGCCAAGATTCTAGCGGGAGGTGGCCCTACGAGCAGTACTTC
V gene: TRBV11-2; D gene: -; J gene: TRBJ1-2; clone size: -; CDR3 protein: CASSLVRGTGNYGYTF; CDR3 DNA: TGTGCCAGCAGCTTAGTTAGGGGAACAGGGAACTATGGCTACACCTTC
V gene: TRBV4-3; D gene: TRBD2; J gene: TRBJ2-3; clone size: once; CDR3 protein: CASSHLAGVRTDTQYF; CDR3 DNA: TGCGCCAGCAGCCACCTAGCGGGAGTCCGCACAGATACGCAGTATTTT
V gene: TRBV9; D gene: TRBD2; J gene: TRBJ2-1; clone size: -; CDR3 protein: CASSVSGRAETYNEQFF; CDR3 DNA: TGTGCCAGCAGCGTAAGCGGGAGGGCCGAGACCTACAATGAGCAGTTCTTC
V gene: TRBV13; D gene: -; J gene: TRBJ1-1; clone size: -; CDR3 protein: CASSSSQVGHITEAFF; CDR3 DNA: TGTGCCAGCAGCTCCTCACAGGTGGGGCACATCACTGAAGCTTTCTTT
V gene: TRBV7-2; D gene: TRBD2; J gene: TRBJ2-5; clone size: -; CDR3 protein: CASSLLAGVLETQYF; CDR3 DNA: TGTGCCAGCAGCTTACTAGCGGGAGTATTGGAGACCCAGTACTTC
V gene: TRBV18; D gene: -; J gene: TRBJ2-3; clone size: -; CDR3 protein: CASSPRGSSTDTQYF; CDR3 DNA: TGTGCCAGCTCACCACGGGGGAGCAGCACAGATACGCAGTATTTT
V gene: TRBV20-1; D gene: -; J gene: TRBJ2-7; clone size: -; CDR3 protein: CSAFIYEQYF; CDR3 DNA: TGCAGTGCTTTTATCTACGAGCAGTACTTC